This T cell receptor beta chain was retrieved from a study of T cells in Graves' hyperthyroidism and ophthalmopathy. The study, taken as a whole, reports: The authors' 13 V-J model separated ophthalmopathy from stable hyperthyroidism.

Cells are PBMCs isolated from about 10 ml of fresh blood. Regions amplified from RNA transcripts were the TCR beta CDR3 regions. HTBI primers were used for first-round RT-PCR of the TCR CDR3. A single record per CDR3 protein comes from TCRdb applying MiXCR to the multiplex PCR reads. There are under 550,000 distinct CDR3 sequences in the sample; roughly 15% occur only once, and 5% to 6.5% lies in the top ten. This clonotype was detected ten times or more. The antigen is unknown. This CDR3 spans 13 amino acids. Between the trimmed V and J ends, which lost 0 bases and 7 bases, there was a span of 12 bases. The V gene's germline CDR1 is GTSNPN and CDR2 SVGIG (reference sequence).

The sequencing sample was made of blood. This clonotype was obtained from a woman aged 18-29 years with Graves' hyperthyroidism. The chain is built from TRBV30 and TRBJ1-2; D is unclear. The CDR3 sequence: CAWSVQTGAGYTF. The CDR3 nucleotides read TGTGCCTGGAGTGTACAGACGGGAGCTGGCTACACCTTC.